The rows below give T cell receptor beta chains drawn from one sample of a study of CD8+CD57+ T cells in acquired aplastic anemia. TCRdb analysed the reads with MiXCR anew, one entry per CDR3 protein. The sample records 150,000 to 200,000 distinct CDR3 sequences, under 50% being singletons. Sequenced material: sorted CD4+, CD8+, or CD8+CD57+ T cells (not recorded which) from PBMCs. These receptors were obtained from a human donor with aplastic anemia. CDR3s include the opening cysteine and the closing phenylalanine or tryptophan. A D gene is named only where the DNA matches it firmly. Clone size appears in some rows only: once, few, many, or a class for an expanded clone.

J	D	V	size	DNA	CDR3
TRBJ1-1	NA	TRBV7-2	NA	TGTGCCAGCAGCCTCAGACAAACTGAAGCTTTCTTT	CASSLRQTEAFF
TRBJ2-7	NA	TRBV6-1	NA	TGTGCCAGCAGCCACCAGGGCGTCTTGGGCGAGCAGTACTTC	CASSHQGVLGEQYF
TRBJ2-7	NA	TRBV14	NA	TGTGCCAGCAGCCAAGGGTGGAGATACGAGCAGTACTTC	CASSQGWRYEQYF
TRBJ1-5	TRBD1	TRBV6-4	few	TGTGCCAGCAGTATAACAGGGGGCGTAGGCCGGCCCCAGCATTTT	CASSITGGVGRPQHF
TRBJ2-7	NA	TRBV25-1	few	TGTGCCAGCAGTGCGGTCTACGAGCAGTACTTC	CASSAVYEQYF
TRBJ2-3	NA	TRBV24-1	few	TGTGCCACCAGTGAGACGGGACACACTATAACAGATACGCAGTATTTT	CATSETGHTITDTQYF
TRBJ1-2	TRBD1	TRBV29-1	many	TGCAGCGGGGGGACAGATACTAACTATGGCTACACCTTC	CSGGTDTNYGYTF
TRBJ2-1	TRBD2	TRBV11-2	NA	TGTGCCAGCAGCCCAGGGACTAGCAAGAGTGAGCAGTTCTTC	CASSPGTSKSEQFF
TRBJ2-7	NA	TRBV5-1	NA	TGCGCCAGCAGCGCGGACAACTCCTACGAGCAGTACTTC	CASSADNSYEQYF
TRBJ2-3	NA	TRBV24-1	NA	TGTGCCACCTGTGACTTGGGTCGGGACACGACAGATACGCAGTATTTT	CATCDLGRDTTDTQYF
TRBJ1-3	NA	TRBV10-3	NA	TGTGCCATCAGTGAGCGGGGAGGGAACACCATATATTTT	CAISERGGNTIYF
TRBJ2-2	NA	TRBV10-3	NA	TGTGCCATCGCTGGCGCGCTTGCACCCGGGGAGCTGTTTTTT	CAIAGALAPGELFF
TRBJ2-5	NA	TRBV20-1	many	TGCAGTGCTACCGGTTCGAAGGGGCGGCAAGAGACCCAGTACTTC	CSATGSKGRQETQYF
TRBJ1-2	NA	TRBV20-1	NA	TGCAGTGGCCTCGGCTACACCTTC	CSGLGYTF
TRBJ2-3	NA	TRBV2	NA	TGTGCCAGCAGGGGCGGTATCACAGATACGCGGTATTTT	CASRGGITDTRYF
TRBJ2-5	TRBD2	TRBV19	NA	TGTGCCAGTAAAGGACTAGCGGGAGGACAAGAGACCCAGTACTTC	CASKGLAGGQETQYF
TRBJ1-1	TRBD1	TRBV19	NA	TGTGCCAGTAGTATTCGGGACAGGGGTACTGAAGCTTTCTTT	CASSIRDRGTEAFF
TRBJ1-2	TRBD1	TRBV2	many	TGTGCCAGCAGTGAAAGAGGGACAGGGGGAAACTATGGCTACACCTTC	CASSERGTGGNYGYTF
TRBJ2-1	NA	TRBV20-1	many	TGCAGTGCTAGGCCCCATTCGGCAGGGGATGAGCAGTTCTTC	CSARPHSAGDEQFF
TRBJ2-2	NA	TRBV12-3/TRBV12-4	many	TGTGCCAGCAGCCCTTCTGGGGGAATAGGCACCGGGGAGCTGTTTTTT	CASSPSGGIGTGELFF
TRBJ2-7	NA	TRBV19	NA	TGTGCCAGTAGTATAACTAGGTCAGGGTCCTACGAGCAGTACTTC	CASSITRSGSYEQYF
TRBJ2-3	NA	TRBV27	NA	TGTGCCAGCAGTTTAATACCCCAACCTAGCACAGATACGCAGTATTTT	CASSLIPQPSTDTQYF
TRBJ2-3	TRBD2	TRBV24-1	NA	TGTGCCACCGTGTCCAGCGGGAGGGCAAATACGCAGTATTTT	CATVSSGRANTQYF
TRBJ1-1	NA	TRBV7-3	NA	TGTGCCAGCAGCGGAGACGGCCAGAACACTGAAGCTTTCTTT	CASSGDGQNTEAFF
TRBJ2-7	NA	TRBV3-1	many	TGTGCCAGCAGCCAGTCAGTCAGGTTGAGGGAGCAGTACTTC	CASSQSVRLREQYF
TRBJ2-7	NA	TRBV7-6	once	TGTGCCAGCAGCTTGGGACACAGGGTGGGAGAGCAGTACTTC	CASSLGHRVGEQYF
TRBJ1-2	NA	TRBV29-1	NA	TGCAGCGTTGCAGGTCCGTACTCTTCGACTAACTATGGCTACACCTTC	CSVAGPYSSTNYGYTF
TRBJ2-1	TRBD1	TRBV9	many	TGTGCCAGCAGCGTTGGACAGGACACCTACAATGAGCAGTTCTTC	CASSVGQDTYNEQFF